These T cell receptor beta chains were read from a single sample in a study of response to subunit inactivated influenza vaccine. In TCRdb, the RT-PCR reads were re-called with MiXCR into one record per CDR3 protein. The table lists under 950,000 distinct CDR3 sequences, 21% of them singletons, with about a tenth in the top ten. Sample: PBMCs from blood, taken about 5 days after vaccination. All receptors come from a man aged 45-65 years who received an inactivated influenza vaccine. Both conserved end residues are part of each CDR3. D genes are given only for firm matches. Some rows mark clone size as missing; the rest say once, few, many or name a class of expanded clone.

>-|TRBJ2-1|TRBV10-3|TRBD2
CAISLLAGGDNEQFF
TGTGCCATCAGCTTACTAGCGGGAGGCGACAATGAGCAGTTCTTC
>few|TRBJ2-3|TRBV5-1|-
CASSLDLADTQYF
TGCGCCAGCAGCTTGGATTTGGCAGATACGCAGTATTTT
>few|TRBJ2-1|TRBV12-3/TRBV12-4|TRBD1
CASRTGTGTKQFF
TGTGCCAGCAGGACCGGGACAGGGACGAAGCAGTTCTTC
>-|TRBJ1-5|TRBV30|TRBD1
CAWSGQGSQPQHF
TGTGCCTGGAGCGGACAGGGGAGCCAGCCCCAGCATTTT
>-|TRBJ2-3|TRBV20-1|-
CSASEARSTDTQYF
TGCAGTGCTAGTGAAGCTAGAAGCACAGATACGCAGTATTTT
>-|TRBJ2-3|TRBV7-2|-
CASSLSPGRTDTQYF
TGTGCCAGCAGCTTGAGTCCGGGGAGGACAGATACGCAGTATTTT
>few|TRBJ2-1|TRBV20-1|TRBD2
CSARGARGTSEQFF
TGCAGTGCTAGAGGCGCGCGGGGGACCTCAGAGCAGTTCTTC
>-|TRBJ2-1|TRBV3-1|TRBD2
CASSPLPLAGDPRNEQFF
TGTGCCAGCAGCCCCCTCCCCCTAGCGGGGGACCCCCGGAATGAGCAGTTCTTC
>few|TRBJ2-7|TRBV20-1|TRBD2
CSARDGGLAEREQYF
TGCAGTGCTAGAGATGGGGGACTAGCGGAACGCGAGCAGTACTTC
>-|TRBJ2-5|TRBV10-2|-
CASIGSPLQETQYF
TGCGCCAGCATTGGGAGCCCCCTACAAGAGACCCAGTACTTC
>-|TRBJ2-2|TRBV5-1|TRBD1
CASSIGTGPGELFF
TGCGCCAGCAGCATCGGGACAGGACCCGGGGAGCTGTTTTTT
>-|TRBJ2-7|TRBV7-6|-
CASSLLGGRTPHEQYF
TGTGCCAGCAGCTTATTGGGTGGGCGGACTCCCCACGAGCAGTACTTC
>once|TRBJ2-7|TRBV12-3/TRBV12-4|TRBD1
CASSSEGQRYEQYF
TGTGCCAGCAGTTCCGAGGGACAGCGTTACGAGCAGTACTTC
>many|TRBJ2-1|TRBV5-1|TRBD1
CASSPQPDRGRNEQFF
TGCGCCAGCAGCCCGCAACCGGACAGGGGCCGCAATGAGCAGTTCTTC
>-|TRBJ1-1|TRBV3-1|-
CASSTRVDTEAFF
TGTGCCAGCAGCACCAGGGTTGACACTGAAGCTTTCTTT
>-|TRBJ2-3|TRBV9|-
CASGEDTQYF
TGTGCCAGCGGCGAAGATACGCAGTATTTT
>-|TRBJ2-7|TRBV20-1|-
CSARDTRDPYYEQYF
TGCAGTGCTAGAGATACCAGGGACCCCTACTACGAGCAGTACTTC
>few|TRBJ2-3|TRBV7-6|-
CASSFLSLGGARQDTQYF
TGTGCCAGCAGCTTCCTCTCATTGGGGGGGGCGCGACAAGATACGCAGTATTTT
>-|TRBJ2-7|TRBV7-2|-
CASSKTGPTYEQYF
TGTGCCAGCAGCAAAACCGGGCCTACCTACGAGCAGTACTTC
>many|TRBJ1-1|TRBV20-1|-
CSARATVEAFF
TGCAGTGCTAGAGCGACAGTAGAAGCTTTCTTT
>-|TRBJ1-1|TRBV28|-
CASSYAMGAEAFF
TGTGCCAGCAGTTACGCGATGGGCGCTGAAGCTTTCTTT
>-|TRBJ2-7|TRBV2|-
CASRRLRGEQYF
TGTGCCAGCAGACGACTGAGGGGCGAGCAGTACTTC
>-|TRBJ2-7|TRBV15|TRBD2
CATSRDRQLAGYEQYF
TGTGCCACCAGCAGAGATAGGCAACTAGCGGGGTACGAGCAGTACTTC
>few|TRBJ1-1|TRBV11-2|-
CASTRVTEAFF
TGTGCCAGCACGAGGGTGACTGAAGCTTTCTTT
>-|TRBJ2-3|TRBV4-1|-
CASSHLIGSGAVNKQYF
TGCGCCAGCAGCCACTTAATAGGGTCGGGGGCCGTGAATAAGCAGTATTTT
>many|TRBJ2-1|TRBV20-1|-
CSARSGGGGADEQFF
TGCAGTGCTAGATCAGGGGGCGGGGGGGCGGATGAGCAGTTCTTC
>few|TRBJ2-2|TRBV5-5|TRBD2
CASSFQGGSPGELFF
TGTGCCAGCAGCTTTCAGGGAGGGAGCCCCGGGGAGCTGTTTTTT
>-|TRBJ2-6|TRBV9|TRBD1
CASSAGQGRAGANVLTF
TGTGCCAGCAGCGCAGGACAGGGGAGGGCTGGGGCCAACGTCCTGACTTTC
>-|TRBJ2-1|TRBV24-1|TRBD1
CATSDSAGTGTYNEQFF
TGTGCCACCAGTGACTCCGCCGGGACAGGGACCTACAATGAGCAGTTCTTC
>once|TRBJ2-3|TRBV7-2|-
CASSFVRSGTDTQYF
TGTGCCAGCAGCTTTGTTCGGTCTGGCACAGATACGCAGTATTTT
>-|TRBJ2-1|TRBV29-1|-
CSVEDGTLTPSEQFF
TGCAGCGTTGAAGATGGAACCCTGACCCCTTCTGAGCAGTTCTTC
>-|TRBJ1-6|TRBV12-3/TRBV12-4|-
CASRGPRNAAPLHF
TGTGCCAGCAGGGGGCCCCGCAATGCGGCACCCCTCCACTTT
>-|TRBJ1-6|TRBV7-9|-
CASSLNSSPLHF
TGTGCCAGCAGCTTAAATAGTTCACCCCTCCACTTT
>many|TRBJ2-5|TRBV5-1|-
CASSLGGAARQETQYF
TGCGCCAGCAGCTTGGGAGGGGCAGCGCGACAAGAGACCCAGTACTTC
>-|TRBJ2-5|TRBV7-9|-
CASSLRDAGVQETQYF
TGTGCCAGCAGCTTGCGAGATGCTGGCGTACAAGAGACCCAGTACTTC
>-|TRBJ2-1|TRBV5-1|TRBD2
CASSFSGENYNEQFF
TGCGCCAGCAGCTTTAGCGGGGAAAATTACAATGAGCAGTTCTTC
>-|TRBJ1-4|TRBV12-3/TRBV12-4|-
CASSPYGPINEKLFF
TGTGCCAGCAGTCCTTACGGGCCTATTAATGAAAAACTGTTTTTT
>-|TRBJ2-4|TRBV15|TRBD1
CATSTRDRVKNIQYF
TGTGCCACCAGCACCCGGGACAGGGTCAAAAACATTCAGTACTTC
>few|TRBJ1-5|TRBV2|-
CASSELAGTGQPQHF
TGTGCCAGCAGTGAATTAGCGGGTACCGGCCAGCCCCAGCATTTT
>-|TRBJ2-5|TRBV12-3/TRBV12-4|-
CASRYGAETQYF
TGTGCCAGCAGATATGGGGCAGAGACCCAGTACTTC
>-|TRBJ2-3|TRBV20-1|-
CSARPSGSTDTQYF
TGCAGTGCTAGACCCTCGGGAAGCACAGATACGCAGTATTTT
>-|TRBJ2-2|TRBV27|TRBD1
CASRLQGVTTGELFF
TGTGCCAGCCGATTACAGGGGGTGACGACCGGGGAGCTGTTTTTT